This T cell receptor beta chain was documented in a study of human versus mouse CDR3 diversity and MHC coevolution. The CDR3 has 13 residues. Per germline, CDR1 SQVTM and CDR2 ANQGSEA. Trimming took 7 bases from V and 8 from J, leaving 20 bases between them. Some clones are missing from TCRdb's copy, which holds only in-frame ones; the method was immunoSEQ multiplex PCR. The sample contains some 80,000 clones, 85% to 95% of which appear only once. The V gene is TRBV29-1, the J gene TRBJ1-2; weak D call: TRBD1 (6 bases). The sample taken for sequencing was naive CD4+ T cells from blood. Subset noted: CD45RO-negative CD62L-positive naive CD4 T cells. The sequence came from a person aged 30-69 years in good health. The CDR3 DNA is TGCAGCGCGTCGACAGGAGTCGTAAGGGGCTACACCTTC. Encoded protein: CSASTGVVRGYTF. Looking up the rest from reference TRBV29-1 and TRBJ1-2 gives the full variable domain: SAVISQKPSRDICQRGTSLTIQCQVDSQVTMMFWYRQQPGQSLTLIATANQGSEATYESGFVIDKFPISRPNLTFSTLTVSNMSPEDSSIYLCSASTGVVRGYTFGSGTRLTVV.